Sequencing of this T cell receptor (beta chain) was carried out in a study of blood T cells in healthy people across ages. CDR3 length: 13 amino acids. CDR1 DFQATT and CDR2 SNEGSKA come from the germline V gene (reference sequence). Trimming took off 3 bases at V and 6 bases at J, with 14 bases between the two ends. It was with a sample-barcoded 5' primer and a J-beta primer mix that a second PCR of roughly 6 to 11 cycles was run. TCRdb ran MiXCR on the 5' RACE reads and lists one entry per CDR3 protein. The sample gives more than 650,000 distinct CDR3 sequences, under 30% of which show up once; about 3% is in the top ten. In addition, the sample was reused for a study of T cells of mothers and their children.

This chain joins TRBV20-1 and TRBJ1-1; maybe TRBD1 (6 bases). The source material was blood. This receptor was taken from a boy between 10 and 17 years old in good health. The CDR3 sequence: CSASRQAQAEAFF. Here the CDR3 DNA reads TGCAGTGCTAGTCGACAGGCTCAGGCTGAAGCTTTCTTT.